This T cell receptor (beta chain) appears in the sequencing data of a study of blood T cell repertoires in COVID-19. Background on the study: The samples span acute and convalescent COVID-19 from the United States, Italy and Spain. Sample material is recorded as cDNA or gDNA derived from T cells, B-cell-depleted T cells, or PBMCs.

Per the authors' pipeline: Reference gene primer amplification gave nucleated cell count estimates. Here immunoSEQ multiplex PCR was the method, and the copy in TCRdb shows in-frame clones only, minus some. Clone size and V and J calls were adopted from that table, with D and trimming inferred from the DNA. This table has about 180,000 clones, over 75% appearing once. The sequencing input was peripheral blood. The source of this sequence is a man in his 60s with acute or convalescent COVID-19.

The CDR3 here is CASEWGGTSYEQYF. The CDR3 coding sequence is TGTGCCAGCGAGTGGGGCGGTACTTCCTACGAGCAGTACTTC. The chain employs TRBV7-9 and TRBJ2-7, with D possibly matching TRBD1 (5 bases). The germline gives CDR1 SEHNR, CDR2 FQNEAQ (reference sequence). This CDR3 has 14 residues. Trimming took 8 bases from V and 1 from J, leaving 15 bases between them.